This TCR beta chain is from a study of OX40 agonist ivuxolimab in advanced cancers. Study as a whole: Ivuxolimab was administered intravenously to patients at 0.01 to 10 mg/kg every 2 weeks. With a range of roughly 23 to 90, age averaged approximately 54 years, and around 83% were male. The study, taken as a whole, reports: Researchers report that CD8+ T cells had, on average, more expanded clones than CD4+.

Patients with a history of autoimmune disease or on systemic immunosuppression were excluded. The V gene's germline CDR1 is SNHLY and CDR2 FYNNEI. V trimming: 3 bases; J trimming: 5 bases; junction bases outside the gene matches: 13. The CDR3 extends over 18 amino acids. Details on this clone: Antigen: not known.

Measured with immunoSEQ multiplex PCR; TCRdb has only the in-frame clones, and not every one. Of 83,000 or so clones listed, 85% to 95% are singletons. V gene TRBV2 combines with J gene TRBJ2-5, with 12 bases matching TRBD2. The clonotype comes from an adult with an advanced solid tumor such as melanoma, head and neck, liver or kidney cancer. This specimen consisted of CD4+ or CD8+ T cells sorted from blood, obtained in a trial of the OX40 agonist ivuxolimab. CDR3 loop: CASSEASGRVPHPETQYF. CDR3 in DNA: TGTGCCAGCAGTGAGGCTAGCGGGAGGGTCCCCCACCCGGAGACCCAGTACTTC.